This record looks at one T cell receptor beta chain sequence and its context. Every one of the patients relapsed after autologous stem cell transplantation (brentuximab vedotin exposure was variable). The data are from a study of PD-1 blockade in classical Hodgkin lymphoma. This table comes from immunoSEQ multiplex PCR, and its TCRdb copy is limited to in-frame clones, with some not included. Of 45,000 to 55,000 clones in the sample, 73% were seen once. Germline lookup yields CDR1 SGHAT and CDR2 FQNNGV. The CDR3 is 15 amino acids. V was clipped by 2 bases and J by 5 bases; unmatched bases: 8. J is TRBJ2-5 and V is TRBV11-2, with TRBD1 matching 7 bases. Sequenced here: peripheral blood mononuclear cells (PBMCs), sampled before the second cycle of nivolumab. The TCR sequence derives from a human donor with classical Hodgkin lymphoma. CDR3 bases: TGTGCCAGCAGCTTACTCCGGACAGGTGATGAGACCCAGTACTTC. It encodes CASSLLRTGDETQYF. Drawing the rest from reference TRBV11-2 and TRBJ2-5, the complete variable domain is EAGVAQSPRYKIIEKRQSVAFWCNPISGHATLYWYQQILGQGPKLLIQFQNNGVVDDSQLPKDRFSAERLKGVDSTLKIQPAKLEDSAVYLCASSLLRTGDETQYFGPGTRLLVL.